This T cell receptor (beta chain) is drawn from a study of T-cell reconstitution after alpha-beta-depleted transplantation in children. This clonotype was counted at least ten times. Its antigen is currently unknown. V lost 1 base and J lost 7, with 24 bases in between. CDR1 is SGHRS and CDR2 is YFSETQ in the germline V gene. This CDR3 comprises 18 residues. Study-wide points: Most T-cell counts and diversity one year after the transplant came from T cells that were newly produced. Roughly two months post-transplant, alpha-beta T cells reportedly originated from several hundred graft clones that had expanded.

Preparation of the TCRbeta library was carried out with unique molecular identifiers. MiXCR, run by TCRdb on the PCR reads, gives a single entry per CDR3 protein. Counted here are roughly 150,000 distinct CDR3 sequences, approximately 10% occurring once; the ten biggest clones make up about 13%. This receptor was identified in a boy aged 2-9 years with acute myeloid leukemia, due to receive a stem cell transplant. This sequence joins TRBV5-1 and TRBJ2-1; the D call may be TRBD1 or TRBD2 (5 bases each). Sequencing was performed on PBMCs, taken before TCRalphabeta/CD19-depleted stem cell transplant. CDR3 DNA: TGCGCCAGCAGCTTGAATTCTGCACGGGGCTACTCCCCAAATGAGCAGTTCTTC. Protein product: CASSLNSARGYSPNEQFF.